A single sample is the source of the 20 T cell receptor beta chains below, sequenced in a study of blood T cell repertoires in COVID-19. Clones were sequenced by immunoSEQ multiplex PCR, and TCRdb holds only the in-frame ones, with some missing. The sample lists roughly 310,000 clones, around 90% occurring once. The sequencing input was PBMCs or T cells enriched from blood (not recorded which). All receptors derive from a man aged 60 to 75 who had recovered from COVID-19.

As concerns this clone: This CDR3 is also generated by other DNA sequences in the sample. The chain joins TRBV6-5 to TRBJ2-2; tentative D call: TRBD2 (5 bases). The CDR3 extends over 12 amino acids. Germline CDR1 and CDR2: MNHEY and SVGAGI. V was trimmed by 6 bases and J by 4 bases, leaving 6 bases between them. In DNA form, the CDR3 reads TGTGCCAGCAGGGGGAGCACCGGGGAGCTGTTTTTT. Translated, it gives CASRGSTGELFF.

The V gene is TRBV24-1, the J gene TRBJ2-3; D is unclear. The CDR3 runs 15 residues. Trimming took off 2 bases at V and 9 bases at J, with 17 bases between the two ends. CDR1 KGHDR and CDR2 SFDVKD come from the germline V gene. CDR3 DNA: TGTGCCACCAGTGATTCTCGTTCTATCGAGGTGACGCAGTATTTT. Translating gives CATSDSRSIEVTQYF.

This chain links TRBV4-1 with TRBJ2-3; D might be TRBD1 (5 bases). V gave up 2 bases and J gave up 2 bases, with 14 bases separating them. The CDR3 is 16 amino acids. Germline CDR1 is MGHRA and CDR2 is YSYEKL. The CDR3 sequence is CASSQLGLTNTDTQYF. DNA of the CDR3: TGCGCCAGCAGCCAACTGGGGCTAACTAACACAGATACGCAGTATTTT.

The chain has TRBV24-1 and TRBJ2-7; 7 positions match TRBD2. Germline-derived CDR1 and CDR2 are KGHDR and SFDVKD. The CDR3 is 13 amino acids. V lost 9 bases and J lost 0; bases outside the gene matches: 4. The CDR3 DNA follows: TGTGCCACCCGGCGGGGGAACTCCTACGAGCAGTACTTC. Amino acid sequence: CATRRGNSYEQYF.

V usage is TRBV5-1 and J usage is TRBJ2-5; weak D call: TRBD2 (6 bases). This CDR3 has 16 residues. Trimming stripped 4 bases from V and 1 base from J, with 17 bases between. Germline assignment: CDR1 SGHRS and CDR2 YFSETQ. CDR3 loop: CASSAGGDWGQETQYF. The CDR3 DNA reads TGCGCCAGCAGCGCTGGCGGGGATTGGGGCCAAGAGACCCAGTACTTC.

The gene calls are TRBV7-9 and TRBJ2-1; 9 positions agree with TRBD2. The germline V gene encodes CDR1 SEHNR and CDR2 FQNEAQ (reference sequence). The trim removed 7 bases at V and 6 bases at J, leaving 10 bases unmatched. This CDR3 region has 15 residues. CDR3 amino acids: CASTHWLAGLNEQFF. The CDR3 DNA follows: TGTGCCAGCACTCACTGGCTAGCGGGACTCAATGAGCAGTTCTTC.

The chain carries TRBV6-6 and TRBJ1-6, with 7 bases that match TRBD1. Germline V gives CDR1 MNHNY, CDR2 SVGAGI (reference sequence). Trimming cost V 6 bases and J 0 bases; bases outside gene matches: 17. The CDR3 length is 20 residues. DNA of the CDR3: TGTGCCAGCAGCCCGACAGGGCATAGTTCTTATAGCTCCTATAATTCACCCCTCCACTTT. This translates into CASSPTGHSSYSSYNSPLHF.

This chain links TRBV19 with TRBJ2-5; 8 positions agree with TRBD1. CDR3 size: 14 residues. The V and J ends lost 3 bases and 3 bases, in that order; junction bases with no gene match: 3. CDR1 is LNHDA and CDR2 is SQIVND in the germline V gene (reference sequence). The chain's CDR3 is CASSMAGGEETQYF. CDR3 DNA: TGTGCCAGTAGTATGGCAGGGGGCGAAGAGACCCAGTACTTC.

The chain has TRBV27 and TRBJ2-7; 10 bases are shared with TRBD1. Looked up from germline, CDR1 is MNHEY and CDR2 is SMNVEV (reference sequence). The CDR3 runs to 14 residues. The J segment lost 4 bases and the V segment lost 3 bases, leaving 3 bases of the junction unmatched. The CDR3, as DNA: TGTGCCAGCAGTTTCGGGACAGGGGCTTACGAGCAGTACTTC. Residues: CASSFGTGAYEQYF.

The rearrangement links TRBV6-5 to TRBJ2-7; tentatively, D is TRBD2 (5 bases). The CDR3 has 15 residues. The V gene's germline CDR1 is MNHEY and CDR2 SVGAGI. The germline V and J ends were trimmed by 5 bases and 0 bases, with 14 bases remaining between them. Written as DNA, the CDR3 is TGTGCCAGCAGTACCCGGACTGGAGGCTCCTACGAGCAGTACTTC. It yields the protein CASSTRTGGSYEQYF.

The rearrangement uses TRBV18 and TRBJ1-1; TRBD1 matches 7 bases. CDR1 and CDR2 (germline): KGHSH, LQKENI. J was trimmed by 0 bases and V by 1 base; bases with no gene match: 11. This CDR3 has 18 residues. The CDR3: CASSPRGVSTGMNTEAFF. The CDR3 DNA follows: TGTGCCAGCTCACCACGGGGGGTATCGACAGGGATGAACACTGAAGCTTTCTTT.

This clone appeared once. The chain has TRBV30 and TRBJ1-2, with 7 bases lining up with TRBD1. Germline loops: CDR1 GTSNPN, CDR2 SVGIG (reference sequence). V lost 2 bases, J lost 8 bases, and 5 bases stayed unmatched. This CDR3 comprises 12 residues. This CDR3 reads CAWSPPTGGYTF. CDR3 bases: TGTGCCTGGAGTCCACCGACAGGGGGCTACACCTTC.

The chain employs TRBV7-9 and TRBJ2-5; TRBD2 aligns across 10 bases. Germline trimming cut 5 bases from V and 2 bases from J; bases unmatched to any gene: 8. The CDR3 is 16 residues long. The germline V gene has CDR1 SEHNR and CDR2 FQNEAQ (reference sequence). Here the CDR3 reads CASSHQREGFQETQYF. The CDR3, as DNA: TGTGCCAGCAGCCACCAGCGGGAGGGTTTTCAAGAGACCCAGTACTTC.

This rearrangement joins TRBV19 to TRBJ1-2; weak D call: TRBD1 (6 bases). Trimming removed 5 bases from V and 8 bases from J, with 18 bases in between. The germline V gene has CDR1 LNHDA and CDR2 SQIVND (reference sequence). The CDR3 has 14 amino acids. The CDR3 loop reads CASSPTGGGLGYTF. CDR3 DNA sequence: TGTGCCAGTAGTCCAACGGGCGGGGGCCTCGGCTACACCTTC.

The chain carries TRBV7-6 and TRBJ1-3; 9 nucleotides agree with TRBD1. Losses at the gene ends were 5 bases for V and 8 bases for J; bases not matched to a gene: 7. This CDR3 spans 14 amino acids. CDR1 is SGHVS, CDR2 FNYEAQ, per germline. Here the CDR3 DNA reads TGTGCCAGCAGCCTACAGGACAGGGGCGACACCATATATTTT. Protein sequence: CASSLQDRGDTIYF.

This clone occurred once. The chain employs TRBV7-9 and TRBJ1-1; 11 nucleotides align to TRBD1. The trim removed 7 bases at V and 5 bases at J, leaving 3 bases unmatched. This CDR3 has 13 amino acids. CDR1 and CDR2 from the germline V gene are SEHNR and FQNEAQ (reference sequence). The CDR3 nucleotides are TGTGCCAGCAACCGGGACAGGGGGACTGAAGCTTTCTTT. Its protein product is CASNRDRGTEAFF.

The chain combines TRBV6-6 with TRBJ2-1; 11 nucleotides align to TRBD2. CDR3 length: 16 amino acids. Germline trimming cut 6 bases from V and 7 bases from J; bases unmatched to any gene: 11. From germline, CDR1 is MNHNY and CDR2 SVGAGI (reference sequence). The CDR3 loop reads CASRGLTSGSGNEQFF. DNA for the CDR3: TGTGCCAGCAGGGGCCTAACTAGCGGGAGCGGGAATGAGCAGTTCTTC.

The CDR3 coding sequence is TGTGCCAGCAGCTACTCCGGGACAGCCTACGAGCAGTACTTC. Translated, it gives CASSYSGTAYEQYF. The chain has TRBV16 and TRBJ2-7; TRBD1 agrees at 7 bases. Per the germline V gene, CDR1 is KGHSY and CDR2 is FQNENV. The CDR3 length is 14 residues. V lost 5 bases and J lost 2; bases outside the gene matches: 6. Supplemented by reference TRBV16 and TRBJ2-7, the full variable domain reads GEEVAQTPKHLVRGEGQKAKLYCAPIKGHSYVFWYQQVLKNEFKFLISFQNENVFDETGMPKERFSAKCLPNSPCSLEIQATKLEDSAVYFCASSYSGTAYEQYFGPGTRLTVT.

Concerning this clone: At the DNA level, this CDR3 is encoded by other sequences in the same sample as well. The gene calls are TRBV5-1 and TRBJ1-2; D might be TRBD1 (5 bases). V was shortened by 2 bases and J by 2 bases, with 10 bases between the two germline ends. The CDR3 is 14 amino acids. Germline V gene data show CDR1 as SGHRS and CDR2 as YFSETQ. The CDR3 sequence is CASSFGGSNYGYTF. DNA for the CDR3: TGCGCCAGCAGCTTTGGGGGGTCGAACTATGGCTACACCTTC.

The CDR3: CASSFAGSQRLGAFF. CDR3 sequence (DNA): TGTGCCAGCAGTTTCGCAGGGTCCCAGCGATTGGGAGCTTTCTTT. The chain combines TRBV6-2 or TRBV6-3 with TRBJ1-1; maybe TRBD1 (5 bases). This CDR3 has 15 residues. Germline loops: CDR1 MNHEY, CDR2 SVGEGT. V was trimmed by 4 bases and J by 10 bases, leaving 22 bases between them.